This T cell receptor (beta chain) was obtained from a study of OX40 agonist ivuxolimab in advanced cancers. Notes on the study in general: CD8+ T cells averaged more expanded clones than CD4+.

Assay: immunoSEQ multiplex PCR; the TCRdb copy retains only in-frame clones and omits some. The sample has 55,000 to 75,000 clones; more than 80% are singletons. Comments on this clone: No antigen is known for it.

This receptor was obtained from an adult with an advanced solid tumor such as melanoma, head and neck, liver or kidney cancer. This material consisted of CD4+ or CD8+ T cells sorted from blood, taken in a trial of the OX40 agonist ivuxolimab.

The CDR3 loop reads CASSPAGDRSTDTQYF. DNA of the CDR3: TGTGCCAGCAGTCCAGCGGGGGACAGGAGCACAGATACGCAGTATTTT. The J gene is TRBJ2-3, the V gene TRBV25-1; D could derive from TRBD1 or TRBD2 (8 bases each). Germline V gene data show CDR1 as MGHDK and CDR2 as SYGVNS. The CDR3 runs to 16 residues. V gave up 5 bases and J gave up 0 bases, with 15 bases separating them.